The next 21 T cell receptor beta chains were all read from a single sample in a study of T cells in Graves' hyperthyroidism and ophthalmopathy. Amplified regions were TCR beta CDR3 sequences from RNA transcripts. The HTBI set primed first-round TCR CDR3 RT-PCR. TCRdb re-called the multiplex PCR reads through MiXCR, storing one row per CDR3 protein. Counted here are more than 250,000 distinct CDR3 sequences, roughly 15% occurring once; the ten biggest clones make up under 35%. Sequenced material: blood. The receptor set was obtained from a woman between 50 and 59 years old with Graves' hyperthyroidism that later progressed to Graves' ophthalmopathy.

This clonotype was recorded at least ten times. The chain recombines TRBV28 with TRBJ2-6; a weak D match, TRBD1 (6 bases). The V end lost 8 bases, the J end lost 2 bases, and 13 bases lay between the germline ends. The germline V gene encodes CDR1 MDHEN and CDR2 SYDVKM. The CDR3 has 15 amino acids. CDR3 nucleotide sequence: TGTGCCAGCGGTGGGGGCACCACTGGGGCCAACGTCCTGACTTTC. This codes for CASGGGTTGANVLTF. The whole variable domain, remainder taken from reference TRBV28 and TRBJ2-6, is DVKVTQSSRYLVKRTGEKVFLECVQDMDHENMFWYRQDPGLGLRLIYFSYDVKMKEKGDIPEGYSVSREKKERFSLILESASTNQTSMYLCASGGGTTGANVLTFGAGSRLTVL.

Ten or more counts support this clonotype. CDR3 residues: CASTEAQSEQYF. The CDR3 DNA reads as TGTGCCAGCACCGAAGCCCAGTCCGAGCAGTACTTC. The genes are TRBV2 and TRBJ2-7; no clear D gene. The CDR3 runs 12 residues. Germline loops: CDR1 SNHLY, CDR2 FYNNEI. Trimming left V 7 bases short and J 6 bases short, with 13 bases between.

This chain connects TRBV12-5 to TRBJ1-2, with TRBD1 identical over 8 bases. The CDR3 loop spans 13 amino acids. The V and J ends lost 5 bases and 6 bases, in that order; junction bases with no gene match: 5. Germline V gives CDR1 LGHNT, CDR2 FRNRAP. Here the CDR3 reads CASGIGQGDGYTF. In nucleotides, the CDR3 is TGTGCTAGTGGTATAGGACAGGGCGATGGCTACACCTTC.

This clonotype was seen many times. The chain recombines TRBV28 with TRBJ1-1; D possibly corresponds to TRBD1 (5 bases). CDR3 length: 14 residues. Germline V lookup: CDR1 MDHEN, CDR2 SYDVKM. Trimming pared 3 bases from V and 0 bases from J, leaving 8 bases between. The CDR3 sequence is CASSFQGMNTEAFF. Here the CDR3 DNA reads TGTGCCAGCAGTTTTCAGGGAATGAACACTGAAGCTTTCTTT. Full variable domain (remainder filled in from reference TRBV28 and TRBJ1-1): DVKVTQSSRYLVKRTGEKVFLECVQDMDHENMFWYRQDPGLGLRLIYFSYDVKMKEKGDIPEGYSVSREKKERFSLILESASTNQTSMYLCASSFQGMNTEAFFGQGTRLTVV.

Turning to this clonotype: Being one base from a much bigger clone, this may be a read error. V and J are TRBV20-1 and TRBJ2-7, with TRBD2 matching over 9 bases. The CDR3 extends over 13 amino acids. Germline V gives CDR1 DFQATT, CDR2 SNEGSKA (reference sequence). CDR3 DNA sequence: TGCAATGCTTATCCGGGACTAGCTGTCGAGCAGTACTTC. Its translation is CNAYPGLAVEQYF.

This clonotype came up many times. J is TRBJ2-7 and V is TRBV20-1; TRBD2 agrees at 11 bases. Germline V gene lookup returns CDR1 DFQATT and CDR2 SNEGSKA (reference sequence). CDR3 size: 14 residues. The CDR3 protein is CREGKSSGRREQYF. CDR3 sequence (DNA): TGCAGAGAAGGTAAATCTAGCGGGAGGCGGGAGCAGTACTTC.

This clonotype occurred many times. The V gene is TRBV5-1, the J gene TRBJ2-3; D gene uncertain. This CDR3 comprises 12 residues. The V end lost 6 bases, the J end lost 5 bases, and 10 bases lay between the germline ends. Looked up from germline, CDR1 is SGHRS and CDR2 is YFSETQ. Here the CDR3 reads CASTGEEDTQYF. CDR3 DNA: TGCGCCAGCACGGGTGAAGAAGATACGCAGTATTTT.

Many counts were recorded for this clonotype. The chain joins TRBV6-1 to TRBJ2-3; TRBD2 matches 7 bases. The CDR3 totals 16 residues. The J segment lost 2 bases and the V segment lost 0 bases, leaving 5 bases of the junction unmatched. Germline CDR1 MNHNS, CDR2 SASEGT. CDR3 protein: CASSEALAGLTDTQYF. CDR3 nucleotide sequence: TGTGCCAGCAGTGAAGCGTTAGCGGGTCTCACAGATACGCAGTATTTT.

This clonotype was picked up a small number of times. This chain joins TRBV10-3 and TRBJ2-1, with D perhaps matching TRBD1 or TRBD2 (6 bases each). With 6 bases removed from V and 4 bases from J, the gap between germline ends came to 28 bases. Germline CDR1 and CDR2: ENHRY and SYGVKD. CDR3 length equals 19 residues. The CDR3 sequence: CAIRAGTPGRGGPYNEQFF. The CDR3 DNA reads TGTGCCATCAGGGCCGGGACCCCAGGGCGTGGGGGGCCTTACAATGAGCAGTTCTTC.

This clonotype has ten or more counts. V and J are TRBV7-6 and TRBJ2-1; D is unclear. From germline, CDR1 is SGHVS and CDR2 FNYEAQ. This CDR3 has 13 residues. V dropped 5 bases and J dropped 4 bases, with 9 bases sitting between them. CDR3 loop: CASSVTSYNEQFF. CDR3 bases: TGTGCCAGCAGCGTCACGAGTTACAATGAGCAGTTCTTC.

This clonotype was seen many times. This chain links TRBV20-1 with TRBJ2-7; no reliable D call. Germline lookup yields CDR1 DFQATT and CDR2 SNEGSKA (reference sequence). CDR3 length: 11 amino acids. The V end lost 5 bases, the J end lost 4 bases, and 9 bases lay between the germline ends. The CDR3 coding sequence is TGCAGTGCTGGCCCATCATACGAGCAGTACTTC. Translated, it gives CSAGPSYEQYF.

This clonotype was picked up many times. V and J are TRBV6-1 and TRBJ2-7, with a possible D match to TRBD1 (5 bases). CDR3 length: 16 amino acids. V shed 0 bases and J shed 2 bases, with 14 bases lying between them. Germline lookup yields CDR1 MNHNS and CDR2 SASEGT. CDR3 nucleotides: TGTGCCAGCAGTGAAGCTTTATCGACAGAAACCTACGAGCAGTACTTC. It codes for CASSEALSTETYEQYF.

V is TRBV5-1 and J is TRBJ2-7; D is ambiguous. V shed 0 bases and J shed 7 bases, with 11 bases lying between them. CDR3 length: 13 residues. The V gene's germline CDR1 is SGHRS and CDR2 YFSETQ. For the CDR3, the DNA is TGCGCCAGCAGCTTGGACAGCGCCCTGGAGCAGTACTTC. Translating it yields CASSLDSALEQYF.

This clonotype was counted only a few times. The chain couples TRBV10-3 to TRBJ1-3; no firm D call. V was clipped by 8 bases and J by 0 bases, with 8 bases between them. Looked up from germline, CDR1 is ENHRY and CDR2 is SYGVKD. This CDR3 has 13 residues. The DNA for the CDR3 is TGTGCCATCGCATCGGACTCTGGAAACACCATATATTTT. It translates to CAIASDSGNTIYF.

This chain connects TRBV30 to TRBJ1-4; D may be TRBD1 (5 bases). CDR3 length: 13 residues. V was cut by 0 bases and J by 6 bases, with 8 bases left in between. Germline CDR1 is GTSNPN and CDR2 is SVGIG (reference sequence). CDR3 region: CAWSVGTYEKLFF. The CDR3 DNA reads as TGTGCCTGGAGTGTAGGGACTTATGAAAAACTGTTTTTT. Complete variable domain (other parts from reference TRBV30 and TRBJ1-4): SQTIHQWPATLVQPVGSPLSLECTVEGTSNPNLYWYRQAAGRGLQLLFYSVGIGQISSEVPQNLSASRPQDRQFILSSKKLLLSDSGFYLCAWSVGTYEKLFFGSGTQLSVL.

As regards this clonotype: The conserved phenylalanine or tryptophan normally closing the CDR3 is absent here, so this likely arose from a read error. The gene calls are TRBV19 and TRBJ2-5; TRBD1 agrees at 7 bases. CDR1 and CDR2 from the germline V gene are LNHDA and SQIVND (reference sequence). The CDR3 is 15 residues long. The J segment lost 2 bases and the V segment lost 3 bases, leaving 6 bases of the junction unmatched. The CDR3 coding sequence is TGTGCCAGTAGTATCTCCGGGACAGCGCAAGAGACCCAGTACTCC. Amino acids: CASSISGTAQETQYS.

This chain's CDR3 is CASSLSAGTGELFF. For the CDR3, the DNA is TGTGCCAGCAGCTTATCGGCGGGCACCGGGGAGCTGTTTTTT. The rearrangement joins TRBV7-3 to TRBJ2-2; perhaps TRBD2 as D (5 bases). V lost 2 bases, J lost 4 bases, and 8 bases lay in between. CDR1 is SGHTA, CDR2 FQGTGA, per germline. The CDR3 covers 14 residues. Together with reference TRBV7-3 and TRBJ2-2, the CDR3 gives the full variable domain: GAGVSQTPSNKVTEKGKYVELRCDPISGHTALYWYRQSLGQGPEFLIYFQGTGAADDSGLPNDRFFAVRPEGSVSTLKIQRTERGDSAVYLCASSLSAGTGELFFGEGSRLTVL.

This clonotype was observed at least ten times. The gene calls are TRBV2 and TRBJ2-1; 8 bases agree with TRBD2. The V gene's germline CDR1 is SNHLY and CDR2 FYNNEI. Trimming took 1 base from V and 2 from J; bases not matched to a gene: 7. The CDR3 runs to 17 residues. CDR3 sequence: CASSEDLLAATYNEQFF. The CDR3 DNA follows: TGTGCCAGCAGTGAAGATTTACTAGCGGCTACCTACAATGAGCAGTTCTTC.

This clonotype appeared a few times. The J gene is TRBJ2-1, the V gene TRBV5-6; TRBD2 might be the D (5 bases). The CDR3 spans 15 residues. The germline gives CDR1 SGHDT, CDR2 YYEEEE. V was clipped by 3 bases and J by 9 bases, with 19 bases between them. The CDR3 DNA sequence: TGTGCCAGCAGCTCAGACGTCCTTAGGGAGTCTGAGCAGTTCTTC. Protein: CASSSDVLRESEQFF.

This clonotype came up many times. V usage is TRBV20-1 and J usage is TRBJ2-2; TRBD2 agrees at 10 bases. With 0 bases clipped from V and 4 bases from J, the junction kept 8 bases outside the gene matches. Germline V lookup: CDR1 DFQATT, CDR2 SNEGSKA (reference sequence). This CDR3 comprises 17 residues. The chain's CDR3 is CSAREAGGGWGTGELFF. DNA for the CDR3: TGCAGTGCTAGAGAAGCGGGAGGGGGCTGGGGCACCGGGGAGCTGTTTTTT.

The chain joins TRBV4-1 to TRBJ2-7; the D is unclear. Germline V gives CDR1 MGHRA, CDR2 YSYEKL. This CDR3 region has 12 residues. V gave up 0 bases and J gave up 5 bases, with 5 bases separating them. The CDR3 bases are TGCGCCAGCAGCCAAGAGCCACACGAGCAGTACTTC. This translates into CASSQEPHEQYF.